This T cell receptor (beta chain) was identified during a study of Graves' ophthalmopathy and Graves' hyperthyroidism. Many counts were recorded for this clonotype. Its antigen remains unknown. Donors with ophthalmopathy: moderate-to-severe activity, CAS ≥3, NOSPECS ≥4, duration under 3 months. Patients were left out if they had other autoimmune diseases, uncontrolled infections, pregnancy or lactation. An approximately 10 ml volume of fresh peripheral blood provided the PBMCs. Study-level findings and limits: Most expanded thyroid clonotypes above 0.001 frequency also appeared in blood.

The TCR beta CDR3 regions underwent amplification from RNA transcripts. RT-PCR was first run with HTBI primers, then multiplex PCR in a second round. TCRdb reprocessed the multiplex PCR reads via MiXCR and lists one record per CDR3 protein. The sample lists about 410,000 distinct CDR3 sequences; approximately 16% were seen once. The V gene lost 2 bases and the J gene lost 2 bases, with 12 bases spanning the gap. This CDR3 has 14 residues. Germline V gene lookup returns CDR1 GTSNPN and CDR2 SVGIG (reference sequence). Material: peripheral blood. The chain has TRBV30 and TRBJ1-1; a possible D gene is TRBD1 (6 bases). The TCR sequence derives from a woman under 30 with Graves' ophthalmopathy. As DNA, the CDR3 is TGTGCCTGGAGTAAGGGGGGATTAAACACTGAAGCTTTCTTT. Amino acids: CAWSKGGLNTEAFF.